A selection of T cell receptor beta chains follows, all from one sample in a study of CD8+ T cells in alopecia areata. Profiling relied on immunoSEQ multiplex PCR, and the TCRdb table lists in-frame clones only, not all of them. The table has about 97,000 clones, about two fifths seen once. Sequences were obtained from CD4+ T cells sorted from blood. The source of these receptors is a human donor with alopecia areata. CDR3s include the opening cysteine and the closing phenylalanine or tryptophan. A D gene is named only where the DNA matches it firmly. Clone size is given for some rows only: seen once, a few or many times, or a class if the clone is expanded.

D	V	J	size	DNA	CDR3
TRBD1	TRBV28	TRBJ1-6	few	TGTGCCAGCTACCCCCCCGGAGGACAGGGTTATTCACCCCTCCACTTT	CASYPPGGQGYSPLHF
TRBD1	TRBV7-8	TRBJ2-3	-	TGTGCCAGCAGCCTAACAGGGGGCCGACACGGCACAGATACGCAGTATTTT	CASSLTGGRHGTDTQYF
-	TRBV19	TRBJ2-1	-	TGTGCCAGTAGTTATCGGCAGTCCTACAATGAGCAGTTCTTC	CASSYRQSYNEQFF
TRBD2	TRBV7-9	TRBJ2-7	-	TGTGCCAGCAGCTTAGTTCCAGCGGGAGACTTCTCCTACGAGCAGTACTTC	CASSLVPAGDFSYEQYF
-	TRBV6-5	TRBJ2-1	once	TGTGCCAGCAGTTACTCAGAGGGCTTTGAGCAGTTCTTC	CASSYSEGFEQFF
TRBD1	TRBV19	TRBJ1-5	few	TGTGCCTCCTGGACAGGGTTGAATCAGCCCCAGCATTTT	CASWTGLNQPQHF
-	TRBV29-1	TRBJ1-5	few	TGCAGCGTTGGGGGCCTTAGCAATCAGCCCCAGCATTTT	CSVGGLSNQPQHF
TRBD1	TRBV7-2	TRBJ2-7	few	TGTGCCAGCAGCTTAGACAGGGGGCGAAACGAGCAGTACTTC	CASSLDRGRNEQYF
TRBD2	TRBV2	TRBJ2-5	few	TGTGCCAGCAGTGATTCTGCGGGGGGGACTCAAGAGACCCAGTACTTC	CASSDSAGGTQETQYF
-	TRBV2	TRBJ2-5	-	TGTGCCAGCAGTAGGGCAGAAGAGACCCAGTACTTC	CASSRAEETQYF
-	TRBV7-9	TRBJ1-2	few	TGTGCCAGCAGCCGCGGACAGAACTATGGCTACACCTTC	CASSRGQNYGYTF
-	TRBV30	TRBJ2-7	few	TGTGCCTGGAGGGAAGGGCAGGCCTACGAGCAGTACTTC	CAWREGQAYEQYF